The 6 T cell receptor beta chains in this list originate from one sample, sequenced in a study of CD8+CD57+ T cells in acquired aplastic anemia. Profiles of TCR beta VDJ and CDR3 were generated from a genomic DNA template. TCRdb itself ran the reads through MiXCR, one entry per CDR3 protein. The table lists just over 450,000 distinct CDR3 sequences, over 25% of them singletons, with 0.75% to 0.95% in the top ten. Patients selected for sequencing had displayed CD8+CD57+ cell expansion by flow cytometry. The sample comprised sorted CD4+, CD8+, or CD8+CD57+ T cells (not recorded which) from PBMCs. These receptors all stem from a human donor with aplastic anemia.

This clonotype has more than one count but fewer than ten. The chain recombines TRBV30 with TRBJ2-7; D not certain. The CDR3 consists of 13 residues. Trimming took off 0 bases at V and 2 bases at J, with 8 bases between the two ends. The germline gives CDR1 GTSNPN, CDR2 SVGIG (reference sequence). This CDR3 is CAWSVPPTYEQYF. The CDR3 DNA sequence: TGTGCCTGGAGTGTACCTCCGACCTACGAGCAGTACTTC.

The rearrangement uses TRBV6-5 and TRBJ1-3, with D uncertain. This CDR3 is built from 14 residues. V dropped 4 bases and J dropped 1 base, with 8 bases sitting between them. Per the germline V gene, CDR1 is MNHEY and CDR2 is SVGAGI. Here the CDR3 DNA reads TGTGCCAGCAGTTCCGACCCATCTGGAAACACCATATATTTT. This encodes CASSSDPSGNTIYF.

V and J are TRBV5-1 and TRBJ2-7; D possibly corresponds to TRBD2 (5 bases). Germline V gives CDR1 SGHRS, CDR2 YFSETQ. There are 12 residues in the CDR3. V lost 4 bases and J 5 bases, leaving 10 bases between the germline ends. The CDR3 spells CASSRDGDEQYF. The CDR3 DNA reads TGCGCCAGCAGCCGGGATGGGGACGAGCAGTACTTC. Variable domain in full (rest from reference TRBV5-1 and TRBJ2-7): KAGVTQTPRYLIKTRGQQVTLSCSPISGHRSVSWYQQTPGQGLQFLFEYFSETQRNKGNFPGRFSGRQFSNSRSEMNVSTLELGDSALYLCASSRDGDEQYFGPGTRLTVT.

The chain carries TRBV4-1 and TRBJ2-7; D is possibly TRBD1 (6 bases). The CDR3 extends over 15 amino acids. CDR1 is MGHRA, CDR2 YSYEKL, per germline. Trimming took 1 base from V and 0 from J, leaving 10 bases between them. CDR3 protein: CASSQGQGYSYEQYF. The CDR3 DNA is TGCGCCAGCAGCCAAGGTCAGGGGTACTCCTACGAGCAGTACTTC.

This clonotype was seen many times. A junction end diverges from the germline sequence, so it may reflect a read error. The genes are TRBV7-2 and TRBJ2-3, with D perhaps matching TRBD1 (6 bases). The CDR3 is made up of 14 amino acids. Germline loops: CDR1 SGHTA, CDR2 FQGNSA. This CDR3 is CASSLEGVGDTQYF. Written as DNA, the CDR3 is TGTGCCAGCAGTTTAGAGGGGGTGGGAGATACGCAGTATTTT.

This clonotype was detected a few times. This chain connects TRBV2 to TRBJ2-3; 7 bases match TRBD1. This CDR3 spans 15 amino acids. Germline values: CDR1 SNHLY, CDR2 FYNNEI. Trimming cost V 4 bases and J 2 bases; bases outside gene matches: 6. The CDR3 DNA reads as TGTGCCAGCAGTGGAGCAGGGGGAGACACAGATACGCAGTATTTT. Residues: CASSGAGGDTDTQYF.